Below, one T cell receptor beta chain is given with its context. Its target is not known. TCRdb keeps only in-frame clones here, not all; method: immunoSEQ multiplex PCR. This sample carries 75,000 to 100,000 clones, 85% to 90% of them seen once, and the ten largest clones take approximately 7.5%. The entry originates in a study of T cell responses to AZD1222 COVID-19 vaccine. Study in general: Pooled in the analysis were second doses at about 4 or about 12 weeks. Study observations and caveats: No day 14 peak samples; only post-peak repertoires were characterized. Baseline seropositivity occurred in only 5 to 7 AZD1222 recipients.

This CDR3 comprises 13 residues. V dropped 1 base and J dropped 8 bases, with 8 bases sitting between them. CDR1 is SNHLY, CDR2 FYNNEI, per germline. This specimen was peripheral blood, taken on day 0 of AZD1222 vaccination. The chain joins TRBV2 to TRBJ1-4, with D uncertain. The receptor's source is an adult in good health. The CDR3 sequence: CASSEVGGEKLFF. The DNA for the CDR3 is TGTGCCAGCAGTGAAGTAGGTGGGGAAAAACTGTTTTTT.